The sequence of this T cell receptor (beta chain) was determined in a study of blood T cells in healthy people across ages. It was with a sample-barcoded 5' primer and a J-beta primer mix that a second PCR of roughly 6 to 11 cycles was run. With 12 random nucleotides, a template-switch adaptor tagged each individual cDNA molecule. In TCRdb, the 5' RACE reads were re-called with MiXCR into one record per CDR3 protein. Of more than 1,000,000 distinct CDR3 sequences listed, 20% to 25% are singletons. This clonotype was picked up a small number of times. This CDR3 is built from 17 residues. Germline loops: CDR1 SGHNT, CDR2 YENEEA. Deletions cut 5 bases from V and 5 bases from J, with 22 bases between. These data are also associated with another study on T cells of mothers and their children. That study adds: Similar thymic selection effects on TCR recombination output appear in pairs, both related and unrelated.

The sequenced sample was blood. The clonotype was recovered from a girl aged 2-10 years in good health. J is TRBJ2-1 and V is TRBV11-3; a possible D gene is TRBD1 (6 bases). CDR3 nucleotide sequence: TGTGCCAGCAGCCCATTTGAGGGGGAAGGGATGAACAATGAGCAGTTCTTC. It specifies CASSPFEGEGMNNEQFF.